The 6 T cell receptor beta chains listed next were all sequenced from one sample in a study of blood T cell repertoires in COVID-19. Measured with immunoSEQ multiplex PCR; TCRdb has only the in-frame clones, and not every one. The sample shows fewer than 70,000 clones, 84% of them seen only once. The sequenced sample was peripheral blood. These receptors originate from a man in his fifties or sixties with active COVID-19.

The gene calls are TRBV5-4 and TRBJ2-1; D is uncertain. Per germline, CDR1 SGHNT and CDR2 YYREEE (reference sequence). Trimming took off 1 base at V and 7 bases at J, with 15 bases between the two ends. The CDR3 loop spans 15 amino acids. For the CDR3, the DNA is TGTGCCAGCAGCTTGAGACACAATGGTAGGAATGAGCAGTTCTTC. As protein: CASSLRHNGRNEQFF. Using reference TRBV5-4 and TRBJ2-1 for the parts outside the CDR3, the full variable domain is ETGVTQSPTHLIKTRGQQVTLRCSSQSGHNTVSWYQQALGQGPQFIFQYYREEENGRGNFPPRFSGLQFPNYSSELNVNALELDDSALYLCASSLRHNGRNEQFFGPGTRLTVL.

The chain has TRBV13 and TRBJ2-5; D uncertain. Per the germline V gene, CDR1 is PRHDT and CDR2 is FYEKMQ (reference sequence). This CDR3 has 13 residues. Trimming left V 2 bases short and J 7 bases short, with 11 bases between. The CDR3, as DNA: TGTGCCAGCAGCTTACGGGTTTCGAGGACCCAGTACTTC. Its protein product is CASSLRVSRTQYF.

This clone was picked up a small number of times. The rearrangement links TRBV7-2 to TRBJ1-2; TRBD1 agrees at 9 bases. J was trimmed by 5 bases and V by 5 bases; bases with no gene match: 3. Germline V gene data show CDR1 as SGHTA and CDR2 as FQGNSA. This CDR3 contains 13 residues. Here the CDR3 reads CASSVGQGYGYTF. The DNA for the CDR3 is TGTGCCAGCAGCGTGGGACAGGGTTATGGCTACACCTTC.

The chain links TRBV4-2 to TRBJ1-6; possible D gene TRBD1, 5 bases. Trimming stripped 8 bases from V and 8 bases from J, with 22 bases between. CDR1 is LGHNA, CDR2 YNFKEQ, per germline. This CDR3 region has 16 residues. The DNA of the CDR3 is TGTGCCAGCCGGGGGTTGGGAGGGGCTAATGATTCACCCCTCCACTTT. It translates to CASRGLGGANDSPLHF.

This sequence joins TRBV5-1 and TRBJ2-1; D gene ambiguous. V dropped 5 bases and J dropped 0 bases, with 6 bases sitting between them. Germline lookup yields CDR1 SGHRS and CDR2 YFSETQ. The CDR3 is made up of 13 amino acids. CDR3 nucleotides: TGCGCCAGCAGTAGTAGCTCCTACAATGAGCAGTTCTTC. Protein: CASSSSSYNEQFF. The full variable domain, completed using reference TRBV5-1 and TRBJ2-1, is KAGVTQTPRYLIKTRGQQVTLSCSPISGHRSVSWYQQTPGQGLQFLFEYFSETQRNKGNFPGRFSGRQFSNSRSEMNVSTLELGDSALYLCASSSSSYNEQFFGPGTRLTVL.

This clone has a handful of counts. The chain recombines TRBV4-1 with TRBJ1-6; 7 bases agree with TRBD1. The CDR3 loop spans 21 amino acids. In germline, CDR1 is MGHRA, CDR2 YSYEKL. V was clipped by 0 bases and J by 0 bases; unmatched bases: 14. CDR3 bases: TGCGCCAGCAGCCAAGAAGGTTTCGGCGGGACAGCCGACTCCTATAATTCACCCCTCCACTTT. This gives the protein CASSQEGFGGTADSYNSPLHF.